This TCR beta chain is from a study of CD8 T cells in ankylosing spondylitis. Whole-study findings and limits: Some motif variants were previously reported in reactive arthritis synovial fluid and blood. Disease-associated clonotypes exhibited CD8+ identity and were relatively infrequent in peripheral blood. In ankylosing spondylitis blood, a motif of roughly 8 highly homologous TCR beta variants appeared characteristic. Reports say disease-linked clones showed up significantly more in matched ankylosing spondylitis synovial fluid.

CDR1 is SGHRS, CDR2 YFSETQ, per germline. Trimming took off 0 bases at V and 0 bases at J, with 10 bases between the two ends. The CDR3 is 16 residues long. Preparation of TCR beta libraries was done by quantitative 5'-RACE with molecular barcodes. Each CDR3 protein gets one entry after TCRdb re-called the 5' RACE reads with MiXCR. The sample lists just under 550,000 distinct CDR3 sequences, approximately 11% occurring once. A word on this clonotype: Its specificity is unknown.

This receptor was obtained from a male donor with ankylosing spondylitis. The chain is built from TRBV5-1 and TRBJ1-3; D may be TRBD1 (5 bases). The specimen sequenced was blood, either unsorted or a sorted T cell fraction (not recorded which). The CDR3 is CASSLVPGSSGNTIYF. The CDR3 coding sequence is TGCGCCAGCAGCTTGGTCCCAGGGAGCTCTGGAAACACCATATATTTT.